This T cell receptor (beta chain) was documented in a study of post-analysis software for immune sequencing data (dated by TCRdb to the mid-2010s). The study in broad terms: The recorded disease courses included relapsing-remitting, secondary progressive and progressive-relapsing multiple sclerosis, and some patients had no subtype annotation. The patient repertoires were compared against 11 previously published healthy control repertoires obtained from donors aged roughly 6 to 25 years. A subset of samples was prepared in parallel using single-end sample barcoding, then pooled and co-amplified after Illumina adapter ligation. The paper as a whole reports these results and caveats: The multiple sclerosis patient group was slightly younger than the control group. Compared with controls, multiple sclerosis patients had significantly lower normalized Chao1 diversity, a finding suggesting substantial peripheral T-cell clonal expansion. When samples were clustered directly using the F measure, samples prepared in the same batch co-clustered strongly, which prompted a batch-effect correction.

To demonstrate the VDJtools post-analysis software, TCR beta repertoires were profiled from the peripheral blood of 10 to 15 young patients with multiple sclerosis. The patients with multiple sclerosis were children and adolescents between about 6 and 16 years of age. Libraries were made using PCR. Data came from an Illumina HiSeq 2500. To reduce PCR and sequencing biases, unique molecular identifiers were built into the TCR beta cDNA libraries. Approximately 500,000 cDNA molecules were obtained per 1 to 10 million input T cells, so each molecule approximated one T cell. Patient libraries were prepared and sequenced with the same protocol used for the earlier healthy control dataset. Within a given batch, samples were prepared together, multiplexed and sequenced on the same HiSeq lane. Per the source publication's procedure: MIGEC was used to process the raw barcoded reads, and molecular identifier groups with only a single read were discarded before consensus assembly and CDR3 extraction. Clonotype tables were post-analysed with VDJtools, and diversity was normalized by down-sampling all datasets to the smallest sample size. Repertoire overlap clustering matched CDR3 amino acid but not nucleotide sequences to correct batch-related cross-sample contamination. Through fastp at Q25 and MiXCR, TCRdb rebuilt clones from the public reads, retaining in-frame beta chains. All rows with the same CDR3 protein become a single entry with the most common DNA and genes. The V and J calls and clone size come from TCRdb's table, not from the authors' own analysis. The sample table shows 350,000 to 500,000 distinct CDR3 sequences, and 39% are seen once. The ten largest clones add up to approximately 7.6% of the sample.

About this clonotype: The antigen this receptor binds is unknown. No much larger clonotype is one base removed from it; base qualities were not supplied.

Sample: blood. The clonotype was recovered from a girl between 2 and 10 years old with multiple sclerosis.

The DNA is TGTGCCAGCAGCCGACTCGCGAAAACCTATGGCTACACCTTC. Its product reads: CASSRLAKTYGYTF. Recombination joined TRBV6-4 with TRBJ1-2, with no confident D gene call. The V end loses 6 bases and the J end loses 4 bases, and a stretch of 15 bases separates them. CDR1 MRHNA and CDR2 SNTAGT were looked up in the germline V gene. From the cysteine up to the phenylalanine, the CDR3 has a length of 14 residues. Of the read, only the CDR3 DNA is kept; its 42 bases are in frame from base 1.